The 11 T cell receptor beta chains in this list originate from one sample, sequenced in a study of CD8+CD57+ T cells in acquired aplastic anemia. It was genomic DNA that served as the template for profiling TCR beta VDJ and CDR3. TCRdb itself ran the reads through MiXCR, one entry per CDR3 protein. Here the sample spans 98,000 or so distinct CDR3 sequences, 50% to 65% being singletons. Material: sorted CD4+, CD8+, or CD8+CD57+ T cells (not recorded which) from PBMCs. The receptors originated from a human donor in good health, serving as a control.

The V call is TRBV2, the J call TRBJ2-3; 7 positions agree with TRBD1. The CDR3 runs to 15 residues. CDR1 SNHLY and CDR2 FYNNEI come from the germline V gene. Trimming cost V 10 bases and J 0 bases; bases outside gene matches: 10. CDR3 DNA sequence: TGTGCCAACTCCTTGGGACAGAGGAGCACAGATACGCAGTATTTT. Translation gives CANSLGQRSTDTQYF.

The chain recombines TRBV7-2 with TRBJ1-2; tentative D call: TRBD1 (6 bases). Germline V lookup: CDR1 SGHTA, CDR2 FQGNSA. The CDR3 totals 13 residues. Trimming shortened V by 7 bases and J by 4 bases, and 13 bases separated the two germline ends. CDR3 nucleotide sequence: TGTGCCAGCATACTGACAGGCACCTATGGCTACACCTTC. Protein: CASILTGTYGYTF.

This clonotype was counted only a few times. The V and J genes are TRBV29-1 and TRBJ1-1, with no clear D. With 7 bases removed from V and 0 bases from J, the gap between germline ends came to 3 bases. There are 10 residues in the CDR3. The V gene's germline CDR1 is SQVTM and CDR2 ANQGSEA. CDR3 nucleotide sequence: TGCAGCGGCCTGAACACTGAAGCTTTCTTT. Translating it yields CSGLNTEAFF.

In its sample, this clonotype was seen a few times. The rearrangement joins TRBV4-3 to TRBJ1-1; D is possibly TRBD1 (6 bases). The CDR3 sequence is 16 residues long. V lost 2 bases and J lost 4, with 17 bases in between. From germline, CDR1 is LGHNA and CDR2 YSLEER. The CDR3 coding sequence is TGCGCCAGCAGCCAAATCCTAGGGGGGGCTCCCACTGAAGCTTTCTTT. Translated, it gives CASSQILGGAPTEAFF.

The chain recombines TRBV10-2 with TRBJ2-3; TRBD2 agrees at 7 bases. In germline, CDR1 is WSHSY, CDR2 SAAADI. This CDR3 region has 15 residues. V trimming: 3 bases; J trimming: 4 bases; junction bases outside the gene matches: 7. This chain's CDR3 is CASSDRAGESDTQYF. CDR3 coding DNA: TGCGCCAGCAGTGATCGGGCGGGGGAGTCAGATACGCAGTATTTT.

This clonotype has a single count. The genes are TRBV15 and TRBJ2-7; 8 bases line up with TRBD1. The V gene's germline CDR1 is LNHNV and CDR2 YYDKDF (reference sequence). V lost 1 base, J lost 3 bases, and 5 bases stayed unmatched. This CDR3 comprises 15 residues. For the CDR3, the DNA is TGTGCCACCAGCAGAGGCGGACAGGGATTCTACGAGCAGTACTTC. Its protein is CATSRGGQGFYEQYF.

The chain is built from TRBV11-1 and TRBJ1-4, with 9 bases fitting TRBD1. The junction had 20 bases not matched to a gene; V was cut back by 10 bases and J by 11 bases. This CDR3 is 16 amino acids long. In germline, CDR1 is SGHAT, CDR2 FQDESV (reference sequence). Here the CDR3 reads CATVTTTTGGTGKLFF. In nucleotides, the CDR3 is TGTGCCACCGTTACGACCACAACAGGGGGCACTGGGAAACTGTTTTTT.

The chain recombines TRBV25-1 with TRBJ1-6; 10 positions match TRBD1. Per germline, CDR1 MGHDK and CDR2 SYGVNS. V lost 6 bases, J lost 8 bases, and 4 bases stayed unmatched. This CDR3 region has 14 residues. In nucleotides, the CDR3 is TGTGCCAGCAGCCGGGACAGGGGATATTCACCCCTCCACTTT. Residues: CASSRDRGYSPLHF.

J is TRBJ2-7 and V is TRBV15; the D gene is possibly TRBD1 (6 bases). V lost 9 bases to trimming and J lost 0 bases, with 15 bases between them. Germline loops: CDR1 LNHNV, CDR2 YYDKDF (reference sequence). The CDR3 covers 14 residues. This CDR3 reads CATRQVGASYEQYF. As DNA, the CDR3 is TGTGCCACTAGACAGGTTGGGGCCTCCTACGAGCAGTACTTC.

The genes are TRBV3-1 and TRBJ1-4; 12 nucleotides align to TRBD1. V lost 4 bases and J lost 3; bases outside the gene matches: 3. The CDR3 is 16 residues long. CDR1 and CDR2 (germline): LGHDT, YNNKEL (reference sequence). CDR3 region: CASSPGQGASNEKLFF. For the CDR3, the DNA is TGTGCCAGCAGCCCGGGACAGGGGGCTTCTAATGAAAAACTGTTTTTT. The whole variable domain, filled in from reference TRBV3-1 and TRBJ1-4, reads DTAVSQTPKYLVTQMGNDKSIKCEQNLGHDTMYWYKQDSKKFLKIMFSYNNKELIINETVPNRFSPKSPDKAHLNLHINSLELGDSAVYFCASSPGQGASNEKLFFGSGTQLSVL.

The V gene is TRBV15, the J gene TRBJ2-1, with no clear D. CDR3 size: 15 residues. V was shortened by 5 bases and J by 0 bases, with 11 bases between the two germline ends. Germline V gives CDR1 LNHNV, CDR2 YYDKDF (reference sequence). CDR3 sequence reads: CATSQDLSSYNEQFF. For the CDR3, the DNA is TGTGCCACCAGCCAGGACCTGAGCTCCTACAATGAGCAGTTCTTC.